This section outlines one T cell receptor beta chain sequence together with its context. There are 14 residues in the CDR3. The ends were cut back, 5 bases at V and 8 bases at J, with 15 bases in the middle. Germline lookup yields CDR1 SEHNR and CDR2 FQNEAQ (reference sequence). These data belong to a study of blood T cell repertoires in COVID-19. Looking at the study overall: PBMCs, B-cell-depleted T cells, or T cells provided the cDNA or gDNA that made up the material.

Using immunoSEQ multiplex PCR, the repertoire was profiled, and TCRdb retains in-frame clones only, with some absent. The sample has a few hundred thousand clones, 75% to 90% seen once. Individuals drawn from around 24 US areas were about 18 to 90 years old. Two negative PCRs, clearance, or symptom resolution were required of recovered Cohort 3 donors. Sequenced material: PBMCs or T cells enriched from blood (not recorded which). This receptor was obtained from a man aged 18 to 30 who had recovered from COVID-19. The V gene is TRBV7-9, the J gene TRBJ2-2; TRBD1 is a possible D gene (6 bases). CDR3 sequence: CASSDTGNPGELFF. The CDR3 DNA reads TGTGCCAGCAGCGATACAGGGAATCCGGGGGAGCTGTTTTTT. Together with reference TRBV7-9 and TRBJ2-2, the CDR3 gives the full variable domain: DTGVSQNPRHKITKRGQNVTFRCDPISEHNRLYWYRQTLGQGPEFLTYFQNEAQLEKSRLLSDRFSAERPKGSFSTLEIQRTEQGDSAMYLCASSDTGNPGELFFGEGSRLTVL.